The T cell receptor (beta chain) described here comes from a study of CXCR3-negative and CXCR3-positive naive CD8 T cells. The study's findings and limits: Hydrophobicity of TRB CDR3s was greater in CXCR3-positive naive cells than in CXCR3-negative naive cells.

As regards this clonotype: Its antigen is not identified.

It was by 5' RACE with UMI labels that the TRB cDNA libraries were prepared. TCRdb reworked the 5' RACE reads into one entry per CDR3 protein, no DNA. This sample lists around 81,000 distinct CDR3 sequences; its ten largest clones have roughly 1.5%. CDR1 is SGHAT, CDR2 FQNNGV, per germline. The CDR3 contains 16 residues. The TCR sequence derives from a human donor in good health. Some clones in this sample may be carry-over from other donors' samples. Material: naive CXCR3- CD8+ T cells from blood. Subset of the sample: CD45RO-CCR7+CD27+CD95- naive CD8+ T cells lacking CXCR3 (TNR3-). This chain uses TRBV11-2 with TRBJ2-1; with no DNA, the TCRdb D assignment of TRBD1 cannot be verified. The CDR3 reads CASSDTTGPFYNEQFF.